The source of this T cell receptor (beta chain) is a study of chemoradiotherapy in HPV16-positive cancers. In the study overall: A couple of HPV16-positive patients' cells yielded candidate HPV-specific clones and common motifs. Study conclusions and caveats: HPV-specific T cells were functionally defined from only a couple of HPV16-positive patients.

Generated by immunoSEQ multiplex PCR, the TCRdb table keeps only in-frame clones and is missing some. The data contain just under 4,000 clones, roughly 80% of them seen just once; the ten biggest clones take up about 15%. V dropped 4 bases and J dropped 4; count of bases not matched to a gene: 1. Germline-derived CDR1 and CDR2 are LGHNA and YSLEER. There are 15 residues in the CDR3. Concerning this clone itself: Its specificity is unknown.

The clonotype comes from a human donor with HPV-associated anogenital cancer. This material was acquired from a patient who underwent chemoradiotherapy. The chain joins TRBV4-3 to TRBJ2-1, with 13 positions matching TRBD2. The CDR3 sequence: CASSRGLAGYNEQFF. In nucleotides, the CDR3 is TGCGCCAGCAGCCGGGGACTAGCGGGGTACAATGAGCAGTTCTTC.